These T cell receptor beta chains were read from a single sample in a study of shared clonotypes between healthy human individuals. Method: immunoSEQ multiplex PCR; TCRdb's copy keeps in-frame clones and lacks some. The sample records some 2.3 million clones, more than 85% being singletons. Sequenced input: naive CD4+ T cells from PBMCs. These receptors were obtained from a young man in good health. Some clones in this sample may be carry-over from other donors' samples. CDR3s include the opening cysteine and the closing phenylalanine or tryptophan. Fields, in order: clone size, J gene, V gene, D gene, CDR3 protein, CDR3 DNA. The D gene is left open where the match is weak. Rows give clone size only sometimes, using once, few, many, or a class for an expanded clone.

clone_size: .; j_call: TRBJ2-5; v_call: TRBV9; d_call: TRBD2; cdr3_aa: CASSVGSGRKMGETQYF; cdr3_nt: TGTGCCAGCAGCGTAGGTAGCGGGAGGAAAATGGGAGAGACCCAGTACTTC
clone_size: .; j_call: TRBJ2-7; v_call: TRBV5-6; d_call: TRBD1; cdr3_aa: CASSFYGTGGEQYF; cdr3_nt: TGTGCCAGCAGCTTTTACGGGACAGGGGGCGAGCAGTACTTC
clone_size: .; j_call: TRBJ2-3; v_call: TRBV7-2; d_call: .; cdr3_aa: CASSLAGAGTQYF; cdr3_nt: TGTGCCAGCAGCTTAGCGGGGGCAGGGACGCAGTATTTT
clone_size: .; j_call: TRBJ1-2; v_call: TRBV4-1; d_call: .; cdr3_aa: CASSPAQVYYGYTF; cdr3_nt: TGCGCCAGCAGCCCCGCGCAGGTATACTATGGCTACACCTTC
clone_size: .; j_call: TRBJ2-7; v_call: TRBV28; d_call: .; cdr3_aa: CASRPWGRNTYEQYF; cdr3_nt: TGTGCCAGCAGGCCGTGGGGGCGGAATACCTACGAGCAGTACTTC
clone_size: .; j_call: TRBJ2-2; v_call: TRBV7-3; d_call: .; cdr3_aa: CASRRRSTGELFF; cdr3_nt: TGTGCCAGCAGGAGAAGGAGCACCGGGGAGCTGTTTTTT
clone_size: .; j_call: TRBJ1-4; v_call: TRBV27; d_call: TRBD1; cdr3_aa: CASSGFGQGEKLFF; cdr3_nt: TGTGCCAGCAGCGGATTTGGACAGGGGGAAAAACTGTTTTTT
clone_size: .; j_call: TRBJ2-5; v_call: TRBV5-1; d_call: .; cdr3_aa: CASSPPGLAKRETQYF; cdr3_nt: TGCGCCAGCAGCCCCCCGGGCCTAGCGAAACGGGAGACCCAGTACTTC
clone_size: .; j_call: TRBJ2-1; v_call: TRBV5-1; d_call: TRBD2; cdr3_aa: CASTPGGSNEQFF; cdr3_nt: TGCGCCAGCACCCCGGGGGGGAGCAATGAGCAGTTCTTC
clone_size: .; j_call: TRBJ1-1; v_call: TRBV29-1; d_call: .; cdr3_aa: CSVGTGRAFF; cdr3_nt: TGCAGCGTCGGTACAGGGAGAGCTTTCTTT
clone_size: .; j_call: TRBJ2-5; v_call: TRBV5-1; d_call: TRBD2; cdr3_aa: CASSLPETSGSRGFWTQYF; cdr3_nt: TGCGCCAGCAGCTTACCCGAGACTAGCGGGAGCCGGGGGTTTTGGACCCAGTACTTC
clone_size: .; j_call: TRBJ2-7; v_call: TRBV4-3; d_call: .; cdr3_aa: CASSQIVGAGEQYF; cdr3_nt: TGCGCCAGCAGCCAAATTGTGGGAGCGGGTGAGCAGTACTTC
clone_size: .; j_call: TRBJ2-3; v_call: TRBV9; d_call: .; cdr3_aa: CASSVGRSTDTQYF; cdr3_nt: TGTGCCAGCAGCGTAGGACGGAGCACAGATACGCAGTATTTT
clone_size: once; j_call: TRBJ2-2; v_call: TRBV4-1; d_call: .; cdr3_aa: CASSQFTGNTGELFF; cdr3_nt: TGCGCCAGCAGCCAATTCACAGGGAACACCGGGGAGCTGTTTTTT
clone_size: .; j_call: TRBJ1-2; v_call: TRBV14; d_call: TRBD1; cdr3_aa: CASSRQRQGADGYTF; cdr3_nt: TGTGCCAGCAGCCGTCAAAGACAGGGGGCAGATGGCTACACCTTC
clone_size: .; j_call: TRBJ2-7; v_call: TRBV11-2; d_call: .; cdr3_aa: CASRGVNEQYF; cdr3_nt: TGTGCCAGCAGGGGTGTTAACGAGCAGTACTTC
clone_size: .; j_call: TRBJ2-3; v_call: TRBV5-1; d_call: .; cdr3_aa: CASSFGRTSTDTQYF; cdr3_nt: TGCGCCAGCAGCTTTGGGCGCACTAGCACAGATACGCAGTATTTT
clone_size: .; j_call: TRBJ2-3; v_call: TRBV7-2; d_call: TRBD2; cdr3_aa: CASSLAVRELSDTQYF; cdr3_nt: TGTGCCAGCAGCTTAGCTGTGCGGGAGTTATCAGATACGCAGTATTTT
clone_size: .; j_call: TRBJ2-1; v_call: TRBV5-1; d_call: TRBD1; cdr3_aa: CASSFGTDNEQFF; cdr3_nt: TGCGCCAGCAGCTTCGGGACAGACAATGAGCAGTTCTTC
clone_size: .; j_call: TRBJ2-2; v_call: TRBV5-1; d_call: .; cdr3_aa: CASSLTLPTGELFF; cdr3_nt: TGCGCCAGCAGCTTAACGCTACCGACCGGGGAGCTGTTTTTT
clone_size: .; j_call: TRBJ2-3; v_call: TRBV12-5; d_call: .; cdr3_aa: CASARGGTDTQYF; cdr3_nt: TGTGCTAGTGCCAGGGGGGGCACAGATACGCAGTATTTT
clone_size: .; j_call: TRBJ2-7; v_call: TRBV6-6; d_call: TRBD2; cdr3_aa: CASSGLAGGLYEQYF; cdr3_nt: TGTGCCAGCAGCGGACTAGCGGGGGGCCTTTACGAGCAGTACTTC
clone_size: .; j_call: TRBJ1-5; v_call: TRBV27; d_call: TRBD1; cdr3_aa: CASSLWTGTASNQPQHF; cdr3_nt: TGTGCCAGCAGTTTATGGACCGGGACAGCTAGCAATCAGCCCCAGCATTTT
clone_size: .; j_call: TRBJ2-3; v_call: TRBV5-4; d_call: TRBD1; cdr3_aa: CASSHRDRGSYTQYF; cdr3_nt: TGTGCCAGCAGCCATCGGGACAGGGGTTCGTATACGCAGTATTTT
clone_size: .; j_call: TRBJ2-4; v_call: TRBV25-1; d_call: TRBD2; cdr3_aa: CASSESGGMAKNIQYF; cdr3_nt: TGTGCCAGCAGTGAATCGGGGGGGATGGCCAAAAACATTCAGTACTTC
clone_size: .; j_call: TRBJ2-7; v_call: TRBV1; d_call: .; cdr3_aa: CTSSPSFPYEQYF; cdr3_nt: TGCACCAGCAGCCCAAGTTTTCCCTACGAGCAGTACTTC
clone_size: .; j_call: TRBJ2-7; v_call: TRBV11-1; d_call: TRBD2; cdr3_aa: CASSGGRTSSDEQYF; cdr3_nt: TGTGCCAGCAGTGGTGGGAGGACTAGCAGCGACGAGCAGTACTTC
clone_size: .; j_call: TRBJ1-5; v_call: TRBV28; d_call: .; cdr3_aa: CASSLEHRNQPQHF; cdr3_nt: TGTGCCAGCAGTTTAGAACACCGCAATCAGCCCCAGCATTTT
clone_size: once; j_call: TRBJ1-6; v_call: TRBV6-5; d_call: TRBD1; cdr3_aa: CASSRQGAGSPLHF; cdr3_nt: TGTGCCAGCTCCCGACAGGGGGCCGGGTCACCCCTCCACTTT
clone_size: .; j_call: TRBJ1-2; v_call: TRBV6-1; d_call: .; cdr3_aa: CASSEDIRFINYGYTF; cdr3_nt: TGTGCCAGCAGTGAAGATATTCGATTTATCAACTATGGCTACACCTTC
clone_size: .; j_call: TRBJ1-5; v_call: TRBV18; d_call: .; cdr3_aa: CASSPTGSQPQHF; cdr3_nt: TGTGCCAGCTCACCCACAGGGAGTCAGCCCCAGCATTTT
clone_size: .; j_call: TRBJ2-2; v_call: TRBV30; d_call: TRBD1; cdr3_aa: CAWNGQGTGELFF; cdr3_nt: TGTGCCTGGAACGGACAGGGGACCGGGGAGCTGTTTTTT
clone_size: .; j_call: TRBJ2-5; v_call: TRBV2; d_call: TRBD2; cdr3_aa: CASRNIAGQETQYF; cdr3_nt: TGTGCCAGCAGAAATATAGCGGGCCAAGAGACCCAGTACTTC
clone_size: .; j_call: TRBJ2-1; v_call: TRBV4-3; d_call: .; cdr3_aa: CASSQDFARFSYNEQFF; cdr3_nt: TGCGCCAGCAGCCAAGATTTCGCCAGGTTCTCCTACAATGAGCAGTTCTTC
clone_size: .; j_call: TRBJ2-7; v_call: TRBV5-1; d_call: TRBD1; cdr3_aa: CASSSGTGLSYEQYF; cdr3_nt: TGCGCCAGCAGCTCCGGGACAGGGCTGTCCTACGAGCAGTACTTC
clone_size: once; j_call: TRBJ2-3; v_call: TRBV4-1; d_call: TRBD2; cdr3_aa: CASSQDLFRRASGNSTDTQYF; cdr3_nt: TGCGCCAGCAGCCAAGATCTTTTTCGGCGGGCTAGCGGAAATAGCACAGATACGCAGTATTTT
clone_size: .; j_call: TRBJ2-7; v_call: TRBV2; d_call: .; cdr3_aa: CASSEGASYEQYF; cdr3_nt: TGTGCCAGCAGTGAGGGCGCTAGCTACGAGCAGTACTTC
clone_size: .; j_call: TRBJ2-1; v_call: TRBV5-6; d_call: .; cdr3_aa: CASSLGSLAVYNEQFF; cdr3_nt: TGTGCCAGCAGCTTGGGATCCCTAGCCGTTTACAATGAGCAGTTCTTC
clone_size: .; j_call: TRBJ1-4; v_call: TRBV7-9; d_call: .; cdr3_aa: CASSSRSNSEKLFF; cdr3_nt: TGTGCCAGCAGCTCCCGGTCGAACAGCGAAAAACTGTTTTTT
clone_size: once; j_call: TRBJ1-2; v_call: TRBV7-2; d_call: .; cdr3_aa: CASSLFRDGTSNYGYTF; cdr3_nt: TGTGCCAGCAGCTTGTTTAGGGACGGAACTTCTAACTATGGCTACACCTTC